The 14 T cell receptor beta chains below all came from one sample that was sequenced in a study of blood T cell repertoires in COVID-19 (dated by TCRdb to 2020 to 2021). Library preparation was by the immunoSEQ multiplex PCR assay. The source is immuneACCESS, and TCRdb retained only in-frame sequences with V and J called. Part of the clones is not carried over; for the studies checked, unresolved V genes explain less than half of this, and the remainder is unexplained. The table for this sample lists some 240,000 clones; 84% of them were counted only once. The top ten clones comprise more than 9% of the sample. Sequenced: peripheral blood. These receptors all stem from a man aged 45 to 65 with active or convalescent COVID-19.

V usage is TRBV21-1 and J usage is TRBJ1-4; TRBD1 reflects the table's D call only, with no check against the DNA. TRBV21-1 is designated a pseudogene. The CDR3 is 16 amino acids. The DNA for the CDR3 is TGTGCCAGCACCCCAAAGGACAATTTAACTAATGAAAAACTGTTTTTT. Translating it yields CASTPKDNLTNEKLFF.

This chain uses TRBV7-2 with TRBJ1-5; 8 bases are shared with TRBD1. The CDR3 length is 14 residues. The V and J ends lost 1 base and 6 bases, in that order; junction bases with no gene match: 2. Germline V lookup: CDR1 SGHTA, CDR2 FQGNSA. In DNA, the CDR3 is TGTGCCAGCAGCTTAGGGACAGGGTTTCAGCCCCAGCATTTT. Amino acid sequence: CASSLGTGFQPQHF.

The rearrangement links TRBV7-8 to TRBJ1-5, with D perhaps matching TRBD1 (5 bases). This CDR3 is built from 16 residues. Trimming cost V 1 base and J 2 bases, with 12 bases left between them. Looked up from germline, CDR1 is SGHVS and CDR2 is FQNEAQ. CDR3 coding DNA: TGTGCCAGCAGCTTAGAGGGCAGGGTTGGCAATCAGCCCCAGCATTTT. Encoded protein: CASSLEGRVGNQPQHF.

This rearrangement joins TRBV6-5 to TRBJ2-1; 10 bases match TRBD2. The CDR3 totals 13 residues. Germline trimming cut 6 bases from V and 8 bases from J; bases unmatched to any gene: 4. Germline lookup yields CDR1 MNHEY and CDR2 SVGAGI. The CDR3 nucleotides read TGTGCCAGCAGGGAGCGGGGGGGGGATGAGCAGTTCTTC. It specifies CASRERGGDEQFF.

For the CDR3, the DNA is TGTGCCAGCAGCTCCTGGGACACGGACATGAACACTGAAGCTTTCTTT. Translating gives CASSSWDTDMNTEAFF. The chain uses TRBV5-4 and TRBJ1-1, with a weak D call TRBD1 (6 bases). Germline loops: CDR1 SGHNT, CDR2 YYREEE (reference sequence). Trimming removed 3 bases at V and 0 bases at J, with 15 bases between. CDR3 size: 16 residues.

The V gene is TRBV25-1, the J gene TRBJ1-2; 11 nucleotides line up with TRBD1. The CDR3 is 16 amino acids. CDR1 is MGHDK and CDR2 is SYGVNS in the germline V gene. V was pared by 2 bases and J by 6 bases, with 8 bases of the junction left unmatched. CDR3 region: CASSEPGTGGMNGYTF. The DNA for the CDR3 is TGTGCCAGCAGTGAACCCGGGACAGGGGGAATGAATGGCTACACCTTC.

The V call is TRBV19, the J call TRBJ1-5; TRBD1 matches at 7 bases. This CDR3 contains 16 residues. Germline V gene lookup returns CDR1 LNHDA and CDR2 SQIVND (reference sequence). J lost 1 base, V lost 5 bases, and 8 bases had no gene match. CDR3 DNA sequence: TGTGCCAGTAGTTTTATTGGGACAGTCAGCAATCAGCCCCAGCATTTT. Its protein product is CASSFIGTVSNQPQHF.

The chain combines TRBV18 with TRBJ1-1; D not certain. Germline V gene sequence: CDR1 KGHSH, CDR2 LQKENI. CDR3 length equals 14 residues. Trimming took 3 bases from V and 4 from J, leaving 12 bases between them. The CDR3 region has the DNA TGTGCCAGCTCACCCCTAGTAACAATCACTGAAGCTTTCTTT. Amino acids: CASSPLVTITEAFF.

The CDR3 region is CASSVGENQPQHF. The DNA of the CDR3 is TGTGCCAGCAGCGTAGGAGAAAATCAGCCCCAGCATTTT. The J gene is TRBJ1-5, the V gene TRBV9; D uncertain. CDR3 length: 13 amino acids. Germline values: CDR1 SGDLS, CDR2 YYNGEE. The V gene lost 0 bases and the J gene lost 4 bases, with 5 bases spanning the gap.

This clone came up once. The rearrangement uses TRBV18 and TRBJ2-2; 9 nucleotides match TRBD1. Trimming took 0 bases from V and 13 from J; bases not matched to a gene: 9. The germline V gene encodes CDR1 KGHSH and CDR2 LQKENI. This CDR3 contains 15 residues. The CDR3 reads CASSPPPGTGSALFF. In DNA form, the CDR3 reads TGTGCCAGCTCACCACCGCCAGGGACAGGGTCAGCGCTGTTTTTT. Full variable domain (outside the CDR3, taken from reference TRBV18 and TRBJ2-2): NAGVMQNPRHLVRRRGQEARLRCSPMKGHSHVYWYRQLPEEGLKFMVYLQKENIIDESGMPKERFSAEFPKEGPSILRIQQVVRGDSAAYFCASSPPPGTGSALFFGEGSRLTVL.

This sequence joins TRBV5-4 and TRBJ1-1; TRBD1 matches at 11 bases. The CDR3 length is 19 residues. Germline V gene data show CDR1 as SGHNT and CDR2 as YYREEE (reference sequence). With V trimmed by 0 bases and J by 7 bases, 17 bases remained unmatched. CDR3 amino acids: CASSLAGRTGGRSGGEAFF. The CDR3, as DNA: TGTGCCAGCAGCTTGGCGGGGCGGACAGGGGGCCGAAGTGGGGGTGAAGCTTTCTTT.

V is TRBV10-3 and J is TRBJ1-5; the D gene is possibly TRBD1 (6 bases). Trimming removed 3 bases at V and 0 bases at J, with 9 bases between. The CDR3 has 15 residues. The germline V gene encodes CDR1 ENHRY and CDR2 SYGVKD. Here the CDR3 reads CAISEGGDSNQPQHF. The CDR3 DNA follows: TGTGCCATCAGTGAAGGGGGGGATAGCAATCAGCCCCAGCATTTT.

This rearrangement joins TRBV4-3 to TRBJ2-7, with D tentatively TRBD2 (5 bases). Per the germline V gene, CDR1 is LGHNA and CDR2 is YSLEER. The CDR3 runs to 15 residues. V was shortened by 3 bases and J by 3 bases, with 15 bases between the two germline ends. The DNA of the CDR3 is TGCGCCAGCAGCCAGGACTGGCGGGTGTTCTACGAGCAGTACTTC. This codes for CASSQDWRVFYEQYF.

The rearrangement links TRBV6-2 or TRBV6-3 to TRBJ1-5; no clear D. The CDR3 loop spans 16 amino acids. Germline CDR1 is MNHEY and CDR2 is SVGEGT. The V and J ends lost 4 bases and 3 bases respectively, with 16 bases between them. As DNA, the CDR3 is TGTGCCAGCAGTTCTTGGCCGGGCGGGCACAATCAGCCCCAGCATTTT. Protein sequence: CASSSWPGGHNQPQHF.